Below, one T cell receptor beta chain is given with its context. These data originate in a study of T cell changes during pregnancy in multiple sclerosis. V lost 7 bases to trimming and J lost 4 bases, with 8 bases between them. The CDR3 is made up of 12 amino acids. Germline CDR1 LNHDA, CDR2 SQIVND (reference sequence). The method was immunoSEQ multiplex PCR; TCRdb's version includes in-frame clones alone and lacks a portion of them. The sample has 54,000 or so clones; about 93% are singletons. This chain uses TRBV19 with TRBJ2-1; D not resolved. The TCR sequence derives from a female donor with multiple sclerosis, enrolled in a pregnancy study. Sequencing used CD4+ T cells from peripheral blood mononuclear cells, obtained before pregnancy. The CDR3 DNA sequence: TGTGCCAGTAAAGCGCTTTACAATGAGCAGTTCTTC. Translation gives CASKALYNEQFF.